This T cell receptor beta chain was documented in a study of CD8 T cells in Susac syndrome. Germline CDR1 is LGHDT and CDR2 is YNNKEL (reference sequence). Deletions cut 1 base from V and 3 bases from J, with 5 bases between. The CDR3 contains 13 residues. The authors reverse transcribed roughly 0.45 to 1 ug RNA with random hexamers. immunoSEQ multiplex PCR amplified TCR beta CDR3 across 54 Vbeta, 13 Jbeta. TCRdb fed the immunoSEQ multiplex PCR reads into MiXCR, producing one record per CDR3 protein. Among about 200,000 distinct CDR3 sequences, approximately 95% were seen once, and the ten largest hold about 0.095%.

The source of this sequence is a human donor in good health. Source material: CD4+ T cells from PBMCs. The chain employs TRBV3-1 and TRBJ2-3; D gene unclear. In DNA form, the CDR3 reads TGTGCCAGCAGCCAAGTTTCTACAGATACGCAGTATTTT. The encoded protein is CASSQVSTDTQYF.